The 9 T cell receptor beta chains given below trace back to one sample, sequenced in a study of T cell responses to AZD1222 COVID-19 vaccine. Clones were read by immunoSEQ multiplex PCR, and TCRdb kept only the in-frame ones, dropping some. The sample has 180,000 or so clones, about 93% seen once. Sequences were derived from peripheral blood, sampled on day 0 of AZD1222 vaccination. Receptor source: an adult in good health.

This clone was picked up a small number of times. CDR3 sequence reads: CASSPLKDSEAFF. The CDR3 nucleotides are TGTGCCAGCTCACCCCTTAAGGACAGTGAAGCTTTCTTT. The chain recombines TRBV18 with TRBJ1-1; D is perhaps TRBD1 (6 bases). The germline V gene encodes CDR1 KGHSH and CDR2 LQKENI. This CDR3 region has 13 residues. V was shortened by 3 bases and J by 7 bases, with 12 bases between the two germline ends. The full variable domain, rest sourced from reference TRBV18 and TRBJ1-1, is NAGVMQNPRHLVRRRGQEARLRCSPMKGHSHVYWYRQLPEEGLKFMVYLQKENIIDESGMPKERFSAEFPKEGPSILRIQQVVRGDSAAYFCASSPLKDSEAFFGQGTRLTVV.

The chain joins TRBV5-4 to TRBJ2-1; D is ambiguous. In germline, CDR1 is SGHNT, CDR2 YYREEE (reference sequence). The CDR3 has 13 amino acids. V gave up 2 bases and J gave up 7 bases, with 10 bases separating them. The CDR3 spells CASSFWAANEQFF. In nucleotides, the CDR3 is TGTGCCAGCAGCTTTTGGGCAGCTAATGAGCAGTTCTTC.

This clone was recorded only once. This sequence joins TRBV19 and TRBJ1-1, with D perhaps matching TRBD1 (6 bases). Germline lookup yields CDR1 LNHDA and CDR2 SQIVND (reference sequence). The V end lost 5 bases, the J end lost 2 bases, and 12 bases lay between the germline ends. This CDR3 has 14 residues. DNA for the CDR3: TGTGCCAGTAGTCTACAGGGATTAAACACTGAAGCTTTCTTT. Translated, it gives CASSLQGLNTEAFF.

The V and J genes are TRBV28 and TRBJ1-5; D is possibly TRBD1 (5 bases). Germline V gives CDR1 MDHEN, CDR2 SYDVKM. The CDR3 consists of 12 residues. Trimming stripped 8 bases from V and 7 bases from J, with 12 bases between. CDR3 sequence: CASGGRLQPQHF. The CDR3 coding sequence is TGTGCCAGCGGGGGACGGTTACAGCCCCAGCATTTT.

The chain links TRBV7-9 to TRBJ2-7; D might be TRBD2 (5 bases). Germline CDR1 SEHNR, CDR2 FQNEAQ (reference sequence). This CDR3 region has 15 residues. V dropped 4 bases and J dropped 1 base, with 14 bases sitting between them. The CDR3 sequence is CASSSHRGRSYEQYF. DNA for the CDR3: TGTGCCAGCAGCTCCCACAGAGGGCGTTCCTACGAGCAGTACTTC.

This chain connects TRBV2 to TRBJ2-2; D not certain. The CDR3 runs 16 residues. Germline values: CDR1 SNHLY, CDR2 FYNNEI. V lost 5 bases to trimming and J lost 2 bases, with 15 bases between them. The CDR3 region is CASSFIGTANTGELFF. The CDR3 DNA follows: TGTGCCAGCAGTTTTATTGGTACAGCAAACACCGGGGAGCTGTTTTTT.

This chain links TRBV5-1 with TRBJ2-7, with D tentatively TRBD1 or TRBD2 (6 bases each). V was shortened by 3 bases and J by 3 bases, with 19 bases between the two germline ends. The CDR3 covers 16 residues. Germline V gives CDR1 SGHRS, CDR2 YFSETQ. The CDR3 bases are TGCGCCAGCAGCTCCGTCAGGGGACTCCTCTACTACGAGCAGTACTTC. Its translation is CASSSVRGLLYYEQYF.

This clone was found once. The genes are TRBV10-3 and TRBJ2-3; 12 bases fit TRBD2. Looked up from germline, CDR1 is ENHRY and CDR2 is SYGVKD. V shed 10 bases and J 2 bases; nucleotides not matched to a gene: 10. The CDR3 is made up of 16 amino acids. CDR3 amino acids: CATASGGGSTTDTQYF. CDR3 bases: TGTGCCACCGCTAGCGGGGGGGGTTCTACCACAGATACGCAGTATTTT.

The V and J genes are TRBV7-3 and TRBJ2-3; a weak D match, TRBD2 (6 bases). The CDR3 runs 16 residues. Germline V gene sequence: CDR1 SGHTA, CDR2 FQGTGA. The V end was cut by 1 base, the J end by 2 bases, with 13 bases between. The CDR3 spells CASSLMGGKVTDTQYF. In nucleotides, the CDR3 is TGTGCCAGCAGCTTAATGGGCGGGAAGGTCACAGATACGCAGTATTTT.